This is a list of T cell receptor beta chains from one sample in a study of technical replicates of blood from a few donors. Libraries were prepared by immunoSEQ multiplex PCR; TCRdb keeps only in-frame clonotypes and omits some of them. Of tens of thousands of clones listed, approximately 94% were seen once; the top ten hold approximately 0.4%. The sequenced sample was T cells isolated from PBMCs. All receptors come from a human donor in good health. The CDR3 runs from the conserved cysteine through the conserved F or W. D genes are given only for firm matches. Not every row has a clone size; where given, it reads once, few, many or a size class.

cdr3_aa: CAWSTGAVDGYTF; cdr3_nt: TGTGCCTGGAGTACAGGGGCGGTCGATGGCTACACCTTC; v_call: TRBV30; d_call: TRBD1; j_call: TRBJ1-2; cdr3_length: 13; clone_size: -
cdr3_aa: CASSPRGGGNQPQHF; cdr3_nt: TGTGCCAGCAGCCCCAGAGGGGGTGGCAATCAGCCCCAGCATTTT; v_call: TRBV7-2; d_call: -; j_call: TRBJ1-5; cdr3_length: 15; clone_size: -
cdr3_aa: CASSQGVAGYQETQYF; cdr3_nt: TGCGCCAGCAGCCAAGGGGTAGCGGGGTACCAAGAGACCCAGTACTTC; v_call: TRBV4-3; d_call: TRBD2; j_call: TRBJ2-5; cdr3_length: 16; clone_size: -
cdr3_aa: CASSQLQGASDTQYF; cdr3_nt: TGTGCCAGCTCGCAACTACAGGGGGCAAGCGATACGCAGTATTTT; v_call: TRBV18; d_call: TRBD1; j_call: TRBJ2-3; cdr3_length: 15; clone_size: -
cdr3_aa: CASSLAVTGVTEAFF; cdr3_nt: TGCGCCAGCAGCTTGGCCGTGACAGGGGTCACTGAAGCTTTCTTT; v_call: TRBV5-1; d_call: TRBD1; j_call: TRBJ1-1; cdr3_length: 15; clone_size: once
cdr3_aa: CASRQSLNTEAFF; cdr3_nt: TGTGCCAGTAGACAGTCTTTGAACACTGAAGCTTTCTTT; v_call: TRBV19; d_call: -; j_call: TRBJ1-1; cdr3_length: 13; clone_size: -
cdr3_aa: CASSLDARGTEKLFF; cdr3_nt: TGCGCCAGCAGCTTGGACGCCAGGGGGACTGAAAAACTGTTTTTT; v_call: TRBV5-1; d_call: TRBD1; j_call: TRBJ1-4; cdr3_length: 15; clone_size: once
cdr3_aa: CASSVAGEQFF; cdr3_nt: TGTGCCAGCAGCGTAGCGGGGGAGCAGTTCTTC; v_call: TRBV9; d_call: -; j_call: TRBJ2-1; cdr3_length: 11; clone_size: -
cdr3_aa: CASGGVDNEQFF; cdr3_nt: TGTGCCAGCGGAGGAGTGGACAATGAGCAGTTCTTC; v_call: TRBV2; d_call: -; j_call: TRBJ2-1; cdr3_length: 12; clone_size: -
cdr3_aa: CASSSHWEAAEFNEQFF; cdr3_nt: TGTGCCAGCAGTTCCCATTGGGAGGCTGCGGAATTCAATGAGCAGTTCTTC; v_call: TRBV28; d_call: -; j_call: TRBJ2-1; cdr3_length: 17; clone_size: -
cdr3_aa: CASLNSRSSYEQYF; cdr3_nt: TGTGCCAGCTTGAACAGCCGATCCTCCTACGAGCAGTACTTC; v_call: TRBV28; d_call: -; j_call: TRBJ2-7; cdr3_length: 14; clone_size: -
cdr3_aa: CASSWREGGDTQYF; cdr3_nt: TGTGCCAGCAGCTGGAGGGAGGGGGGAGATACGCAGTATTTT; v_call: TRBV5-4; d_call: -; j_call: TRBJ2-3; cdr3_length: 14; clone_size: -
cdr3_aa: CASSGTISYEQYF; cdr3_nt: TGTGCCAGCAGCGGGACTATTTCCTACGAGCAGTACTTC; v_call: TRBV7-2; d_call: TRBD2; j_call: TRBJ2-7; cdr3_length: 13; clone_size: -
cdr3_aa: CASSLAESYEQYF; cdr3_nt: TGTGCTAGCAGCTTAGCTGAGTCCTACGAGCAGTACTTC; v_call: TRBV7-7; d_call: -; j_call: TRBJ2-7; cdr3_length: 13; clone_size: -
cdr3_aa: CASSTPSYRGTEAFF; cdr3_nt: TGTGCCAGCAGTACCCCAAGTTACAGGGGCACTGAAGCTTTCTTT; v_call: TRBV28; d_call: TRBD1; j_call: TRBJ1-1; cdr3_length: 15; clone_size: few
cdr3_aa: CASRGQSYEQYF; cdr3_nt: TGTGCCAGCAGGGGACAATCCTACGAGCAGTACTTC; v_call: TRBV11-3; d_call: -; j_call: TRBJ2-7; cdr3_length: 12; clone_size: -
cdr3_aa: CASYTEGGYTF; cdr3_nt: TGTGCCAGCTATACGGAGGGTGGCTACACCTTC; v_call: TRBV7-9; d_call: -; j_call: TRBJ1-2; cdr3_length: 11; clone_size: -
cdr3_aa: CASSSPGLVYPSEQFF; cdr3_nt: TGTGCCAGCAGCTCACCGGGACTAGTATATCCAAGTGAGCAGTTCTTC; v_call: TRBV5-6; d_call: TRBD2; j_call: TRBJ2-1; cdr3_length: 16; clone_size: -
cdr3_aa: CASSISGTDTQYF; cdr3_nt: TGTGCCAGCAGTATTAGCGGCACAGATACGCAGTATTTT; v_call: TRBV27; d_call: -; j_call: TRBJ2-3; cdr3_length: 13; clone_size: -
cdr3_aa: CASSLEWSGASTDTQYF; cdr3_nt: TGCGCCAGCAGCTTAGAGTGGAGCGGGGCTAGCACAGATACGCAGTATTTT; v_call: TRBV5-1; d_call: TRBD2; j_call: TRBJ2-3; cdr3_length: 17; clone_size: -